This T cell receptor beta chain was observed in a study of blood T cell repertoires in COVID-19. Study-wide context: Material from acute and convalescent COVID-19 was sourced from the United States, Italy and Spain. Sample material is recorded as cDNA or gDNA derived from T cells, B-cell-depleted T cells, or PBMCs.

Germline V gives CDR1 LGHNA, CDR2 YNFKEQ. The V and J ends lost 1 base and 2 bases respectively, with 3 bases between them. The CDR3 length is 12 residues. Under the authors' procedure: Cell counts per sample came from amplifying reference gene primers. Measured with immunoSEQ multiplex PCR; TCRdb has only the in-frame clones, and not every one. V, J and clone size reflect that table, while D and trimming were determined from the DNA. Of about 520,000 clones in the sample, 80% to 90% were seen once. The origin of this receptor is a human donor in a cohort sampled during active COVID-19. Sequencing input: peripheral blood. The chain combines TRBV4-2 with TRBJ2-7; D not resolved. This chain's CDR3 is CASSQGAYEQYF. CDR3 nucleotide sequence: TGTGCCAGCAGCCAAGGAGCCTACGAGCAGTACTTC.